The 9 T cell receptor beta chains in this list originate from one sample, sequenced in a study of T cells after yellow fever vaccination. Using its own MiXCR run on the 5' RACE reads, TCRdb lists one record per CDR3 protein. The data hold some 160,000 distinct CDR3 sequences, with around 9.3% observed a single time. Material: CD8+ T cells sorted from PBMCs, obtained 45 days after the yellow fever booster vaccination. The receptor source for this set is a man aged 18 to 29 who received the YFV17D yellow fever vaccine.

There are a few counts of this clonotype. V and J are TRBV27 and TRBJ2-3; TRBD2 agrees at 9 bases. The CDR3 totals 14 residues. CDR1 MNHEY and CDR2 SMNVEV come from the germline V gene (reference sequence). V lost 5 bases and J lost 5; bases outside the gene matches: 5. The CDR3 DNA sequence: TGTGCCAGCAGTAGGGCGGGGGGGCTAGATACGCAGTATTTT. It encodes CASSRAGGLDTQYF.

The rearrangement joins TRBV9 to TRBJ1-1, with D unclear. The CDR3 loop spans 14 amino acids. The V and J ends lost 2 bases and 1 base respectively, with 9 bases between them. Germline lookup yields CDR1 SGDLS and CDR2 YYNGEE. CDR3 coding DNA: TGTGCCAGCAGCGTGGGCAGCACGAACACTGAAGCTTTCTTT. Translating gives CASSVGSTNTEAFF.

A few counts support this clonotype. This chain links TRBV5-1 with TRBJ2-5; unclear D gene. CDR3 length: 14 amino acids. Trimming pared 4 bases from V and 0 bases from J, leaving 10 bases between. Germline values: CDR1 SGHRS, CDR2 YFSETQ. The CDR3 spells CASSKEMYQETQYF. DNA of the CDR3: TGCGCCAGCAGCAAGGAAATGTACCAAGAGACCCAGTACTTC.

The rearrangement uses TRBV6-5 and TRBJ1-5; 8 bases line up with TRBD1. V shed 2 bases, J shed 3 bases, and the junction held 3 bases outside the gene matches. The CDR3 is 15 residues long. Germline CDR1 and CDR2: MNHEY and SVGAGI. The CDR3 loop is CASSYRTGSNQPQHF. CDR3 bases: TGTGCCAGCAGTTACCGGACAGGGTCCAATCAGCCCCAGCATTTT.

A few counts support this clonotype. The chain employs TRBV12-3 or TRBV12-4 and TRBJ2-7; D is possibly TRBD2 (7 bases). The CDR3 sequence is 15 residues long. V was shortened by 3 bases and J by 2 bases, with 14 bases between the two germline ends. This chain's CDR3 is CASSFGGGAPYEQYF. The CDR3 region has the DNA TGTGCCAGCAGTTTTGGGGGGGGGGCCCCCTACGAGCAGTACTTC.

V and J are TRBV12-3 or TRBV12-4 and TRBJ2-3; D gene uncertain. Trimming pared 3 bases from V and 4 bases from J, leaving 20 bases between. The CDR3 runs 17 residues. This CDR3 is CASSLTTLVEISDTQYF. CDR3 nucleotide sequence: TGTGCCAGCAGTTTGACGACTCTAGTTGAGATTTCAGATACGCAGTATTTT.

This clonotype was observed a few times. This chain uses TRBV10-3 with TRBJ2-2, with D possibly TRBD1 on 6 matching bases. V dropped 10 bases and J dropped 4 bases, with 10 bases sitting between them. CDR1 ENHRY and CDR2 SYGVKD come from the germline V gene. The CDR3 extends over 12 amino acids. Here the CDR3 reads CATTGSTGELFF. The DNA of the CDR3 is TGTGCCACCACAGGGTCCACCGGGGAGCTGTTTTTT.

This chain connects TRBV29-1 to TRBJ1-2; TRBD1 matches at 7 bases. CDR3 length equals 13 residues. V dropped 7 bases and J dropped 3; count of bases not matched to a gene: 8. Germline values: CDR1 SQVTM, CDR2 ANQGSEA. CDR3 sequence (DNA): TGCAGCGCAAAGACAGGGCCTTACTATGGCTACACCTTC. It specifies CSAKTGPYYGYTF.

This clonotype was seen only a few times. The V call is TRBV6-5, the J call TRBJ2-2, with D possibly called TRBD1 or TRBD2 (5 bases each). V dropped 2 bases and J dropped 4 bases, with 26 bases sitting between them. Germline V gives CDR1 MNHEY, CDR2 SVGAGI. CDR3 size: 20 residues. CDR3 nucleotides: TGTGCCAGCAGTTACCCCATCCGGGGCCCGGACTCTTTTACCACCGGGGAGCTGTTTTTT. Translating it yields CASSYPIRGPDSFTTGELFF.